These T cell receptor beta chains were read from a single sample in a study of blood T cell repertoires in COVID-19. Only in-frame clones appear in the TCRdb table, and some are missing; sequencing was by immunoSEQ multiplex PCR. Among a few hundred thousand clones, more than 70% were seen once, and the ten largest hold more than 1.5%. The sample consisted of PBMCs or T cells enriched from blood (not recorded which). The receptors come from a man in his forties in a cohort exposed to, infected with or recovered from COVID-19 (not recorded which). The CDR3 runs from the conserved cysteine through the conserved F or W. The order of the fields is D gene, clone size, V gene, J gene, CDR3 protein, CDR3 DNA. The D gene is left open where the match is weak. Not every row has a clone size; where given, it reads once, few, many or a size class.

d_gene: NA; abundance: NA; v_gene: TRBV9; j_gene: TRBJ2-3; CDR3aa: CASSVSGARDTQYF; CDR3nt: TGTGCCAGCAGCGTATCGGGAGCGAGAGATACGCAGTATTTT
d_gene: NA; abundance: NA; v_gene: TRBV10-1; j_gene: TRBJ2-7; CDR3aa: CASSESSLPIEQYF; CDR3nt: TGCGCCAGCAGTGAGTCTAGCCTCCCAATAGAGCAGTACTTC
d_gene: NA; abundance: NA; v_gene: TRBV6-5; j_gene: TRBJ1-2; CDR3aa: CASSYSINMGRGGYTF; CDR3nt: TGTGCCAGCAGTTACTCGATTAATATGGGCAGGGGTGGCTACACCTTC
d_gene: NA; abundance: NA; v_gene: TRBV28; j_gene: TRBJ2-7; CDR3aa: CASSLSRLPYEQYF; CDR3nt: TGTGCCAGCAGTTTAAGTCGACTTCCCTACGAGCAGTACTTC
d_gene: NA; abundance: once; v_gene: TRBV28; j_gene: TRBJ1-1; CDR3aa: CASSAPQGVTEAFF; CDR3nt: TGTGCCAGCAGCGCTCCACAGGGAGTTACTGAAGCTTTCTTT
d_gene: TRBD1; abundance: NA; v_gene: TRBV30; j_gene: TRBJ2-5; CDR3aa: CAWSNTGGQETQYF; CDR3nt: TGTGCCTGGAGTAATACAGGGGGCCAAGAGACCCAGTACTTC
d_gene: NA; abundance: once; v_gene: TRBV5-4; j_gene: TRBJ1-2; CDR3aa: CASSLARGTSYGYTF; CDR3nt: TGTGCCAGCAGCTTGGCTCGGGGGACGAGCTATGGCTACACCTTC
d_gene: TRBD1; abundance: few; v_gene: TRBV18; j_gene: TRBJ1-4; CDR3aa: CASLGQGDEKLFF; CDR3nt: TGTGCCAGCCTAGGACAGGGCGATGAAAAACTGTTTTTT
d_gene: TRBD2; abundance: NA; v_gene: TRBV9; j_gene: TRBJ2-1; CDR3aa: CASSDRTRTNEQFF; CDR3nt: TGTGCCAGCAGTGACCGGACTAGGACCAATGAGCAGTTCTTC
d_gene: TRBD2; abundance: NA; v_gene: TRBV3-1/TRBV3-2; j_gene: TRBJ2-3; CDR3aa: CASSQGTSGSTDTQYF; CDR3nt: TGTGCCAGCAGCCAAGGAACTAGCGGAAGCACAGATACGCAGTATTTT
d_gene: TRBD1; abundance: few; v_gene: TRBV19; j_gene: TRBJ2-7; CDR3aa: CASSMGQTGLLYEQYF; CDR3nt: TGTGCCAGTAGTATGGGCCAGACAGGGCTCCTCTACGAGCAGTACTTC
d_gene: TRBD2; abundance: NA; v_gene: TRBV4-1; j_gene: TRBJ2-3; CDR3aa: CASSLLRGGRGGESTDTQYF; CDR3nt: TGCGCCAGCAGCCTCCTGCGTGGCGGGAGGGGAGGGGAAAGCACAGATACGCAGTATTTT
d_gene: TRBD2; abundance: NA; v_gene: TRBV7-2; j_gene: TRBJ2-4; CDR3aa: CASSLIGIAGGGYIQYF; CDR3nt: TGTGCCAGCAGCTTAATCGGTATAGCGGGAGGGGGATACATTCAGTACTTC
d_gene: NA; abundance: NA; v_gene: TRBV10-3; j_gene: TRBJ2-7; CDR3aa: CAISESTYEQYF; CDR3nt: TGTGCCATCAGTGAGTCAACATACGAGCAGTACTTC
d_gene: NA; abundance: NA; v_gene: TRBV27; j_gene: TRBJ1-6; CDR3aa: CASSFQGNRGSSYNSPLHF; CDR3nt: TGTGCCAGCAGTTTTCAGGGGAATAGGGGAAGCTCCTATAATTCACCCCTCCACTTT
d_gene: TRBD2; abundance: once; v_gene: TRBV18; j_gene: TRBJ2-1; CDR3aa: CASSPQRAGVYNEQFF; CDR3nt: TGTGCCAGCTCACCACAACGAGCGGGAGTCTACAATGAGCAGTTCTTC
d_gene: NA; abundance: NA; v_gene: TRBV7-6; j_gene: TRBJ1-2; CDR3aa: CASSSQGTRGYTF; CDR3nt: TGTGCCAGCAGCTCCCAGGGGACTAGGGGCTACACCTTC
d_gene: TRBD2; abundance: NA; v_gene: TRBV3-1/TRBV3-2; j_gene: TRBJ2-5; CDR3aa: CASSPKVIVLAGGQETQYF; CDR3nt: TGTGCCAGCAGCCCAAAGGTTATCGTGTTAGCGGGAGGGCAAGAGACCCAGTACTTC
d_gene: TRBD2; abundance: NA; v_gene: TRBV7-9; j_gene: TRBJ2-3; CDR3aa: CASSLRLTGGSTDTQYF; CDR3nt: TGTGCCAGCAGCTTAAGGTTGACGGGGGGTAGCACAGATACGCAGTATTTT
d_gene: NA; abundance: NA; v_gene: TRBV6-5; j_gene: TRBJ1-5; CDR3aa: CASSYGEDQPQHF; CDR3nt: TGTGCCAGCAGTTACGGGGAGGATCAGCCCCAGCATTTT
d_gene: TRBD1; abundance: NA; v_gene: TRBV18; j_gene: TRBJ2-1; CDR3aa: CASSPNSGQGGYNEQFF; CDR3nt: TGTGCCAGCTCCCCCAACTCCGGACAGGGGGGGTACAATGAGCAGTTCTTC
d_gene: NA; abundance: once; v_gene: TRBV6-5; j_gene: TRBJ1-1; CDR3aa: CASSRSGAETEAFF; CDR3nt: TGTGCCAGCAGTCGTTCAGGGGCGGAGACTGAAGCTTTCTTT
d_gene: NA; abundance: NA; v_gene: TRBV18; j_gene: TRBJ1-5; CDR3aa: CASSPQQGRGQPQHF; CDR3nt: TGTGCCAGCTCACCACAACAGGGACGGGGTCAGCCCCAGCATTTT
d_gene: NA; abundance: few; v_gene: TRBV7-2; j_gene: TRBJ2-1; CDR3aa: CASSLVEGNEQFF; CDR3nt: TGTGCCAGCAGCTTAGTTGAGGGAAATGAGCAGTTCTTC
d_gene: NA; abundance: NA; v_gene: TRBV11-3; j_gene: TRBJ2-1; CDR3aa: CASSSGRFGTRPYNEQFF; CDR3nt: TGTGCCAGCAGCTCTGGTCGATTCGGGACAAGGCCTTACAATGAGCAGTTCTTC
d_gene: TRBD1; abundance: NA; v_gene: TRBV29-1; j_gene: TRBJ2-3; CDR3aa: CSVDRTGGAGDTQYF; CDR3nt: TGCAGCGTTGATCGGACAGGGGGCGCCGGAGATACGCAGTATTTT
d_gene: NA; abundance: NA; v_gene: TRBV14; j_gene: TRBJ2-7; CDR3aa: CASSQATSRNEQYF; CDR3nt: TGTGCCAGCAGCCAGGCCACTAGCAGAAACGAGCAGTACTTC
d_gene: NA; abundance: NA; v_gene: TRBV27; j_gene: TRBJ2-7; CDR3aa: CASSLKYKGSYEQYF; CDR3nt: TGTGCCAGCAGTTTAAAGTATAAGGGGTCCTACGAGCAGTACTTC
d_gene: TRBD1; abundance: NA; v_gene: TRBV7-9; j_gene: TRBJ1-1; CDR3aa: CASSPTGEAFF; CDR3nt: TGTGCCAGCAGCCCGACAGGGGAGGCTTTCTTT
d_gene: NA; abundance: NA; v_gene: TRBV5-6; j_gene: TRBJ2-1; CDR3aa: CASSLGGQQFF; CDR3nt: TGTGCCAGCAGCTTGGGCGGTCAGCAGTTCTTC
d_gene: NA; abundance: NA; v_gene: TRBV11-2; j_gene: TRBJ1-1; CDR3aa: CASSVLNTEAFF; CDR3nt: TGTGCCAGCAGCGTATTGAACACTGAAGCTTTCTTT
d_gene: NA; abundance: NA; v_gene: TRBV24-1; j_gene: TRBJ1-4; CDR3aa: CATSDARGSTNEKLFF; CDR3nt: TGTGCCACCAGTGACGCCCGGGGTTCAACTAATGAAAAACTGTTTTTT
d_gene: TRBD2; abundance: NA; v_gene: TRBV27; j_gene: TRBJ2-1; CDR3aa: CASTRALAGVSYNEQFF; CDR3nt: TGTGCCAGCACAAGGGCTCTAGCGGGAGTTTCCTACAATGAGCAGTTCTTC
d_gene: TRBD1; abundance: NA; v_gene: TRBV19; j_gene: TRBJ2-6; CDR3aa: CASSIVTGIASGANVLTF; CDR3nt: TGTGCCAGTAGTATAGTGACAGGGATAGCCTCTGGGGCCAACGTCCTGACTTTC
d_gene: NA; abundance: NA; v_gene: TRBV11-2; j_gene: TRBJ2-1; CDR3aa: CASSEPGSRYNEQFF; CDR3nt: TGTGCCAGCAGCGAACCGGGAAGTCGGTACAATGAGCAGTTCTTC
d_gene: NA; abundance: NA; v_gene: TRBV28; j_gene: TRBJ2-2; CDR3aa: CASRPSTGNTGELFF; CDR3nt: TGTGCCAGCAGACCGAGCACAGGGAACACCGGGGAGCTGTTTTTT
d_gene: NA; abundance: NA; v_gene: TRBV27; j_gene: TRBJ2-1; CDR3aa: CASSLYRSVNNEQFF; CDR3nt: TGTGCCAGCAGTCTATATCGGAGTGTTAACAATGAGCAGTTCTTC
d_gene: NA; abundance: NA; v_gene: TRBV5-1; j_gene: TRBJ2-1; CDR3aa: CASSLLGRANEQFF; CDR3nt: TGCGCCAGCAGCTTGTTAGGCAGGGCCAATGAGCAGTTCTTC
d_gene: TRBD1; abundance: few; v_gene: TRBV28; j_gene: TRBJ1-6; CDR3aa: CASRHPGDRASPLHF; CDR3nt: TGTGCCAGCAGGCACCCTGGAGACAGGGCTTCACCCCTCCACTTT
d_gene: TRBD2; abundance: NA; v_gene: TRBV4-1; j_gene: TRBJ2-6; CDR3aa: CASSQTGGRGRSGANVLTF; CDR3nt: TGCGCCAGCAGCCAAACGGGGGGTAGAGGGAGGTCTGGGGCCAACGTCCTGACTTTC
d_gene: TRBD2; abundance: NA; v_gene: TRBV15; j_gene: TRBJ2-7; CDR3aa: CATSRDPIAGGPHEQYF; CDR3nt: TGTGCCACCAGCAGAGACCCCATAGCGGGAGGGCCCCACGAGCAGTACTTC
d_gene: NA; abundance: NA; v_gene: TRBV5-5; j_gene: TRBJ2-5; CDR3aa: CASSLGLALYGETQYF; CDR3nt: TGTGCCAGCAGCTTGGGGCTAGCGCTCTATGGGGAGACCCAGTACTTC
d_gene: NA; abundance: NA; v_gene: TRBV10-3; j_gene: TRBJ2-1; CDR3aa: CAISEMEGASNEQFF; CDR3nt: TGTGCCATCAGTGAAATGGAGGGGGCTAGCAATGAGCAGTTCTTC
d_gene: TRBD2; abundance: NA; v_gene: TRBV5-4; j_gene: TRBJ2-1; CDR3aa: CASSLGPASGSYEQFF; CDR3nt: TGTGCCAGCAGCTTGGGGCCCGCTAGCGGGAGTTATGAGCAGTTCTTC
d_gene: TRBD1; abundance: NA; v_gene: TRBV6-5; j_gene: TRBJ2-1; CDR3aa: CASSLMTGVNEQFF; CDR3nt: TGTGCCAGCAGTTTAATGACAGGGGTGAATGAGCAGTTCTTC
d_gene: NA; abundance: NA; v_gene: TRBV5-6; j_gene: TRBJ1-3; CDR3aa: CASSLPGVGNTIYF; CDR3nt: TGTGCCAGCAGCTTGCCAGGGGTCGGAAACACCATATATTTT
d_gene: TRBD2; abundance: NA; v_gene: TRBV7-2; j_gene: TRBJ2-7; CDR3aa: CASSPRTSWTYEQYF; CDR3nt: TGTGCCAGCAGCCCACGGACTAGCTGGACCTACGAGCAGTACTTC
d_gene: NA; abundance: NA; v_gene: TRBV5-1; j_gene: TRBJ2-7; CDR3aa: CASSPAGSYEQYF; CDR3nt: TGCGCCAGCAGCCCGGCGGGCAGCTACGAGCAGTACTTC
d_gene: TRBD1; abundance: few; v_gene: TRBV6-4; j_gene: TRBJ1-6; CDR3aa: CASSDARQGHSPLHF; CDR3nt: TGTGCCAGCAGTGACGCCAGACAGGGGCATTCACCCCTCCACTTT
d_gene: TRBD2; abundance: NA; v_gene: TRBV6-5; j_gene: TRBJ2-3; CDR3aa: CASSSPGLVLSQYF; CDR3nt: TGTGCCAGCAGTTCCCCGGGACTAGTGCTTTCGCAGTATTTT